Given below is one T cell receptor (beta chain) in context. What it binds is unknown. TCRdb reprocessed the 5' RACE reads via MiXCR and lists one record per CDR3 protein. The repertoire consists of tens of thousands of distinct CDR3 sequences, with less than 9.5% occurring once and the leading ten covering around 1.1%. The entry originates in a study of T-cell memory formation after mild COVID-19. Study-wide background: TCR clusters were mostly donor specific. Study-wide points: Cross-reactive memory apparently joined, as some responding clones appeared in pre-infection memory. Among clones contracting day 15 to 85, CD4/CD8 was balanced, whereas later expanders leaned CD4+.

The CDR3 sequence is 14 residues long. Germline V gene lookup returns CDR1 MNHEY and CDR2 SVGAGI. With 7 bases removed from V and 2 bases from J, the gap between germline ends came to 14 bases. Sequenced sample: PBMCs or a T cell subset sorted from them (not recorded which). V and J are TRBV6-5 and TRBJ1-2; no firm D call. The TCR comes from a man between 18 and 35 years old who had mild COVID-19 (a few samples of this study predate the infection). Cell type and time point are not known. CDR3: CASTKDGRNYGYTF. In nucleotides, the CDR3 is TGTGCCAGCACCAAGGACGGACGGAACTATGGCTACACCTTC.